These 16 T cell receptor beta chains were all obtained from the same sample, sequenced in a study of blood T cell repertoires in COVID-19. TCRdb keeps only in-frame clones here, not all; method: immunoSEQ multiplex PCR. The sample carries about 210,000 clones, around four fifths recorded once. Material: peripheral blood. The receptor set was obtained from a woman in her 50s with active or convalescent COVID-19.

The gene calls are TRBV28 and TRBJ1-5; TRBD1 agrees at 8 bases. Germline CDR1 is MDHEN and CDR2 is SYDVKM. V lost 6 bases to trimming and J lost 4 bases; unmatched junction nucleotides: 5. The CDR3 is 14 residues long. As DNA, the CDR3 is TGTGCCAGCAGATTGACAGGGGAGAATCAGCCCCAGCATTTT. Translating it yields CASRLTGENQPQHF.

The chain has TRBV10-3 and TRBJ2-3; the match to TRBD2 covers 7 bases. With V trimmed by 8 bases and J by 2 bases, 7 bases remained unmatched. CDR1 and CDR2 from the germline V gene are ENHRY and SYGVKD. This CDR3 spans 14 amino acids. CDR3 residues: CAISAAGFTDTQYF. The DNA of the CDR3 is TGTGCCATCTCGGCAGCGGGATTCACAGATACGCAGTATTTT.

This chain joins TRBV6-5 and TRBJ1-3, with unresolved D. Germline V gene lookup returns CDR1 MNHEY and CDR2 SVGAGI. The CDR3 contains 15 residues. Trimming shortened V by 0 bases and J by 3 bases, and 9 bases separated the two germline ends. The CDR3 DNA reads TGTGCCAGCAGTTACTCGGCGGGATTTGGAAACACCATATATTTT. As protein: CASSYSAGFGNTIYF.

The chain links TRBV7-8 to TRBJ1-2; 8 nucleotides match TRBD1. In germline, CDR1 is SGHVS, CDR2 FQNEAQ. V trimming: 4 bases; J trimming: 4 bases; junction bases outside the gene matches: 17. The CDR3 extends over 18 amino acids. As DNA, the CDR3 is TGTGCCAGCAGCTCCTTGGGTCGGACAGGGACGGGTAGCTATGGCTACACCTTC. This gives the protein CASSSLGRTGTGSYGYTF.

The CDR3 region is CASSYSGTGLEQYV. The CDR3, as DNA: TGTGCCAGCAGTTACTCAGGGACAGGGCTCGAGCAGTACGTC. This sequence joins TRBV6-2 or TRBV6-3 and TRBJ2-7, with 9 bases lining up with TRBD1. Germline V CDR1 and CDR2: MNHEY, SVGEGT. The V and J ends lost 0 bases and 6 bases, in that order; junction bases with no gene match: 3. CDR3 length: 14 residues.

The chain carries TRBV19 and TRBJ1-1, with D possibly matching TRBD1 (5 bases). This CDR3 is 13 amino acids long. From germline, CDR1 is LNHDA and CDR2 SQIVND (reference sequence). Trimming removed 9 bases from V and 1 base from J, with 12 bases in between. Written as DNA, the CDR3 is TGTGCCAGCGGGAGGGGAGGGAACACTGAAGCTTTCTTT. It translates to CASGRGGNTEAFF.

This chain links TRBV4-1 with TRBJ2-5, with unresolved D. There are 18 residues in the CDR3. V was cut by 4 bases and J by 0 bases, with 21 bases left in between. Germline V CDR1 and CDR2: MGHRA, YSYEKL. The CDR3 sequence: CASSPRAPTELNQETQYF. The CDR3 DNA is TGCGCCAGCAGCCCCCGAGCCCCGACTGAATTAAACCAAGAGACCCAGTACTTC.

This clone was seen just once. This rearrangement joins TRBV3-1 (or the pseudogene TRBV3-2) to TRBJ2-3; the match to TRBD2 covers 10 bases. Germline CDR1 reads LGHDT; CDR2 reads YNNKEL (reference sequence). The CDR3 length is 15 residues. V dropped 6 bases and J dropped 2; count of bases not matched to a gene: 5. The CDR3 loop is CASSTSGVYTDTQYF. Written as DNA, the CDR3 is TGTGCCAGCAGTACTAGCGGGGTTTACACAGATACGCAGTATTTT.

The chain is built from TRBV19 and TRBJ2-3; 8 bases match TRBD2. The CDR3 has 16 amino acids. From germline, CDR1 is LNHDA and CDR2 SQIVND (reference sequence). V lost 0 bases and J lost 5; bases outside the gene matches: 7. This chain's CDR3 is CASSIEGSGIVDTQYF. The CDR3 bases are TGTGCCAGTAGTATAGAAGGTAGCGGGATCGTAGATACGCAGTATTTT.

The chain combines TRBV6-5 with TRBJ1-2; perhaps TRBD1 as D (6 bases). V was trimmed by 7 bases and J by 8 bases, leaving 23 bases between them. Looked up from germline, CDR1 is MNHEY and CDR2 is SVGAGI. This CDR3 spans 15 amino acids. The CDR3 loop is CASTLLGAGFEGYTF. The CDR3 DNA is TGTGCCAGCACCCTTCTGGGGGCTGGGTTCGAGGGCTACACCTTC.

There are a few counts of this clone. This rearrangement joins TRBV5-1 to TRBJ1-1, with 10 bases lining up with TRBD1. This CDR3 is built from 15 residues. Germline CDR1 reads SGHRS; CDR2 reads YFSETQ. The ends lost 4 bases at V and 5 bases at J; junction bases unmatched: 8. This CDR3 reads CASSPGTGVGTEAFF. CDR3 nucleotides: TGCGCCAGCAGCCCGGGGACAGGGGTAGGGACTGAAGCTTTCTTT.

This clone has more than one count but fewer than ten. The gene calls are TRBV7-8 and TRBJ2-3; 10 bases are a match to TRBD2. The CDR3 spans 18 residues. Germline V gives CDR1 SGHVS, CDR2 FQNEAQ. With V trimmed by 9 bases and J by 2 bases, 17 bases remained unmatched. In nucleotides, the CDR3 is TGTGCCAGTAGTCATAGCGGGGGGTCCCGACTATTCACAGATACGCAGTATTTT. This sequence encodes CASSHSGGSRLFTDTQYF.

The V gene is TRBV5-1, the J gene TRBJ2-3; 9 nucleotides match TRBD1. CDR1 and CDR2 from the germline V gene are SGHRS and YFSETQ. The CDR3 is made up of 15 amino acids. Trimming took 2 bases from V and 3 from J; bases not matched to a gene: 4. The CDR3 DNA reads TGCGCCAGCAGCTTTACAGGGGGCCGGACAGATACGCAGTATTTT. Encoded protein: CASSFTGGRTDTQYF.

This clone is a singleton in its sample. The chain links TRBV15 to TRBJ2-3, with 10 bases matching TRBD2. Germline CDR1 reads LNHNV; CDR2 reads YYDKDF (reference sequence). This CDR3 region has 16 residues. The trim removed 0 bases at V and 6 bases at J, leaving 6 bases unmatched. The DNA of the CDR3 is TGTGCCACCAGCAGAGATCGGGGTAGCGGGGGGGATACGCAGTATTTT. Protein: CATSRDRGSGGDTQYF.

This chain joins TRBV6-5 and TRBJ1-2, with 10 bases aligning to TRBD1. Per germline, CDR1 MNHEY and CDR2 SVGAGI. The CDR3 runs 16 residues. Germline trimming cut 2 bases from V and 0 bases from J; bases unmatched to any gene: 3. The CDR3 sequence: CASSYGQGGANYGYTF. Written as DNA, the CDR3 is TGTGCCAGCAGTTACGGACAGGGGGGAGCTAACTATGGCTACACCTTC.

V gene TRBV7-2 combines with J gene TRBJ2-7; 7 bases match TRBD1. V shed 5 bases and J 5 bases; nucleotides not matched to a gene: 6. Germline-derived CDR1 and CDR2 are SGHTA and FQGNSA. The CDR3 loop spans 13 amino acids. CDR3 nucleotides: TGTGCCAGCAGCCCTGACAGGGTCAACGAGCAGTACTTC. This sequence encodes CASSPDRVNEQYF.